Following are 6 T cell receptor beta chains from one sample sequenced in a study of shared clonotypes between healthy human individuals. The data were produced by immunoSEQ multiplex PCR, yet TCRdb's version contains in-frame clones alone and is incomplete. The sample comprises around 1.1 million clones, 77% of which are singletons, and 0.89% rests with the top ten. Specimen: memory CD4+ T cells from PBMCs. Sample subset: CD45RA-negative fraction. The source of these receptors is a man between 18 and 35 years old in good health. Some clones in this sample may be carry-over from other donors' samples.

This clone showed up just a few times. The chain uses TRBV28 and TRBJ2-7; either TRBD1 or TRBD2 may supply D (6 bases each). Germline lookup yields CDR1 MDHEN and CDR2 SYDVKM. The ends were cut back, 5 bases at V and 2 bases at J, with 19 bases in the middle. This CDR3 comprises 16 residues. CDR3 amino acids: CASSPWGAGPTYEQYF. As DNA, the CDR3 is TGTGCCAGCAGTCCTTGGGGGGCGGGGCCAACCTACGAGCAGTACTTC.

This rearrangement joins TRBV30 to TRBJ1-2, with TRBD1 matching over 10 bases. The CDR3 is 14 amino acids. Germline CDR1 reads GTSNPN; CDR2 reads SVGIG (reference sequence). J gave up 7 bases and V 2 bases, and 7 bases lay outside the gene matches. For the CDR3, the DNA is TGTGCCTGGAGTATCCAGGGACAGGGGATTGGCTACACCTTC. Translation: CAWSIQGQGIGYTF. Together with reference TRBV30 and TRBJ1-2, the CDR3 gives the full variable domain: SQTIHQWPATLVQPVGSPLSLECTVEGTSNPNLYWYRQAAGRGLQLLFYSVGIGQISSEVPQNLSASRPQDRQFILSSKKLLLSDSGFYLCAWSIQGQGIGYTFGSGTRLTVV.

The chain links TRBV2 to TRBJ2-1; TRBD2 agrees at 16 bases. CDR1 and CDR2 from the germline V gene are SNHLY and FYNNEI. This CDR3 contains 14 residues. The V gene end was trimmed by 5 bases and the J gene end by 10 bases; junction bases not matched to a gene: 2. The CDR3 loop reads CASSPGLAGGEQFF. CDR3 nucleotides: TGTGCCAGCAGTCCGGGACTAGCGGGAGGGGAGCAGTTCTTC. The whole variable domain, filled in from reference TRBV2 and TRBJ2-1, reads EPEVTQTPSHQVTQMGQEVILRCVPISNHLYFYWYRQILGQKVEFLVSFYNNEISEKSEIFDDQFSVERPDGSNFTLKIRSTKLEDSAMYFCASSPGLAGGEQFFGPGTRLTVL.

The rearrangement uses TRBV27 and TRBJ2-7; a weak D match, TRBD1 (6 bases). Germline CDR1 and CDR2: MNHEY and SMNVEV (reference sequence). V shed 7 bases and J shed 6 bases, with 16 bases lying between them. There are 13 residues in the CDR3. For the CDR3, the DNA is TGTGCCAGCACCTCGACAGGAAGAGGCGAGCAGTACTTC. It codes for CASTSTGRGEQYF.

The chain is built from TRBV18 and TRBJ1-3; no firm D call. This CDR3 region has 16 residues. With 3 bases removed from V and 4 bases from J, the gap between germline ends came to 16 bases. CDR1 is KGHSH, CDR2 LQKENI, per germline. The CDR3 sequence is CASSPFGSLEGNTIYF. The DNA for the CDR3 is TGTGCCAGCTCACCCTTCGGCAGCTTAGAAGGAAACACCATATATTTT.

The CDR3 nucleotides are TGCGCCAGCAGCCCGGACTATTCCGAGTCCTACAATGAGCAGTTCTTC. Amino acid sequence: CASSPDYSESYNEQFF. This chain connects TRBV5-1 to TRBJ2-1; perhaps TRBD2 as D (6 bases). Germline V lookup: CDR1 SGHRS, CDR2 YFSETQ. CDR3 length: 16 amino acids. Trimming took off 4 bases at V and 1 base at J, with 15 bases between the two ends.